These T cell receptor beta chains were read from a single sample in a study of T cell responses to AZD1222 COVID-19 vaccine. Some clones are missing from TCRdb's copy, which holds only in-frame ones; the method was immunoSEQ multiplex PCR. This sample carries 150,000 to 200,000 clones, almost 90% of them seen once, and the ten largest clones take more than 5%. The sequences come from peripheral blood, collected on day 0 of AZD1222 vaccination. The receptors shown here come from an adult in good health. The CDR3 runs from the conserved cysteine through the conserved F or W. D genes are given only for firm matches. Clone size is given for some rows only: seen once, a few or many times, or a class if the clone is expanded.

clone_size,j_call,d_call,v_call,cdr3_nt,cdr3_aa
.,TRBJ2-1,.,TRBV6-6,TGTGCCAGCAGTTACACAGGTAGCTCCTACAATGAGCAGTTCTTC,CASSYTGSSYNEQFF
.,TRBJ1-2,TRBD1,TRBV2,TGTGCCAGCAGTGACGTCCGGACAGGGGCTAGCCGCTACACCTTC,CASSDVRTGASRYTF
.,TRBJ1-2,TRBD1,TRBV28,TGTGCCAGCAGGGGACAGGGGACTAAGTATGGCTACACCTTC,CASRGQGTKYGYTF
few,TRBJ2-2,.,TRBV7-6,TGTGCCAGCAGCTTAAGTTCCGGGGAGCTGTTTTTT,CASSLSSGELFF
.,TRBJ1-1,TRBD1,TRBV6-2/TRBV6-3,TGTGCCAGCAGTTACCCTGTCGGACAGGGAATGAACACTGAAGCTTTCTTT,CASSYPVGQGMNTEAFF
.,TRBJ2-7,.,TRBV5-6,TGTGCCAGCAGCTTGACTAGCAGTTCCTACGAGCAGTACTTC,CASSLTSSSYEQYF
.,TRBJ2-4,TRBD1,TRBV6-5,TGTGCCAGCTTTTGGACAGGGGGCGGCATTCAGTACTTC,CASFWTGGGIQYF
.,TRBJ1-6,TRBD1,TRBV9,TGTGCCAGCAGCAGCCGGGACAGAAATTCACCCCTCCACTTT,CASSSRDRNSPLHF
.,TRBJ1-1,.,TRBV5-8,TGTGCCAGCAGCTTGTACACCTCGAACACTGAAGCTTTCTTT,CASSLYTSNTEAFF
.,TRBJ1-5,TRBD1,TRBV7-6,TGTGCCAGCAGCCAAGACAGGGGGCCCCAGCATTTT,CASSQDRGPQHF
once,TRBJ2-7,.,TRBV21-1,TGTGCCAGCAGCAAAGCTGGCGTGGGAGGGATCGTCGGTAAGTACTTC,CASSKAGVGGIVGKYF
few,TRBJ1-2,.,TRBV7-2,TGTGCCAGCAGCTTGGCGGCTCTCGGAGGCTACACCTTC,CASSLAALGGYTF
.,TRBJ2-1,TRBD2,TRBV4-3,TGCGCCAGCAGCCGTCGGACTAGCGGGACGTACAATGAGCAGTTCTTC,CASSRRTSGTYNEQFF
.,TRBJ1-1,TRBD1,TRBV10-3,TGTGCCATCAGTGAGTCGAGGGTGGACAGGGCTATCCTGAACACTGAAGCTTTCTTT,CAISESRVDRAILNTEAFF
.,TRBJ1-1,TRBD1,TRBV5-1,TGCGCCAGCAGCTCCAGGACAGGGAGCAACACTGAAGCTTTCTTT,CASSSRTGSNTEAFF
many,TRBJ2-7,TRBD1,TRBV2,TGTGCCAGCAACACCGGGACAGGGAATAGCGAGCAGTACTTC,CASNTGTGNSEQYF
.,TRBJ2-2,TRBD1,TRBV27,TGTGCCAGTAGGTGGGACAGGGGTTTTACCGGGGAGCTGTTTTTT,CASRWDRGFTGELFF
.,TRBJ1-1,.,TRBV27,TGTGCCAGCAGTTTAGCTCCGGCGGGGGACACTGAAGCTTTCTTT,CASSLAPAGDTEAFF
.,TRBJ2-7,.,TRBV7-9,TGTGCCAGCAGCCCACCCGGGACTTTGGGAACCTACGAGCAGTACTTC,CASSPPGTLGTYEQYF
.,TRBJ1-2,.,TRBV5-1,TGCGCCAGCAGCTTGGAGGTGACAGTGGATGGCTACACCTTC,CASSLEVTVDGYTF
once,TRBJ1-2,TRBD1,TRBV30,TGTGCCTGGACGGGATCCTTCAGGGGGTGGGATAGCTACACCTTC,CAWTGSFRGWDSYTF
.,TRBJ2-1,.,TRBV5-6,TGTGCCAGCAGCTCCGAAAGGGGTAACAATGAGCAGTTCTTC,CASSSERGNNEQFF
.,TRBJ1-1,TRBD1,TRBV28,TGTGCCAGCAGTTTACCTCATGGACAGGGACTGAACACTGAAGCTTTCTTT,CASSLPHGQGLNTEAFF
.,TRBJ1-2,TRBD1,TRBV29-1,TGCAGCGTTGATCGACAGGGAGGCTACACCTTC,CSVDRQGGYTF
.,TRBJ1-4,.,TRBV23-1,TGCGCCAGCAGTCAATCGGCGGGGGCTCATGAAAAACTGTTTTTT,CASSQSAGAHEKLFF
.,TRBJ1-5,.,TRBV7-3,TGTGCCAGCAGCTCCACCCCTAGCGATCAGCCCCAGCATTTT,CASSSTPSDQPQHF
.,TRBJ2-7,TRBD2,TRBV7-8,TGTGCCAGCAGCCTCTCAGCATTAGCGGGGGGGACTTACGAGCAGTACTTC,CASSLSALAGGTYEQYF
.,TRBJ1-1,.,TRBV2,TGTGCCAGCAGTGCGGGCCCGAACACTGAAGCTTTCTTT,CASSAGPNTEAFF
.,TRBJ1-2,.,TRBV7-9,TGTGCCAGCAGCTTAAAGGGGAACGAACCCTATGGCTACACCTTC,CASSLKGNEPYGYTF
.,TRBJ1-5,.,TRBV28,TGTGCCAGCAGTTTTATTGGCCCCAATCAGCCCCAGCATTTT,CASSFIGPNQPQHF
.,TRBJ2-2,TRBD2,TRBV7-3,TGTGCCAGCAGCTTGACGGGAGGGAGGACCGGGGAGCTGTTTTTT,CASSLTGGRTGELFF
once,TRBJ1-6,TRBD1,TRBV6-5,TGTGCCAGCAGACCAGGGGGCCGATATAATTCACCCCTCCACTTT,CASRPGGRYNSPLHF
.,TRBJ1-6,.,TRBV21-1,TGTGCCAGCAGCAAAGTCGAGGTGGCCCATGATAATTCACCCCTCCACTTT,CASSKVEVAHDNSPLHF
.,TRBJ1-1,.,TRBV28,TGTGCCAGCAGTTTTGGGGGAGCCACTGAAGCTTTCTTT,CASSFGGATEAFF
.,TRBJ2-7,.,TRBV30,TGTGCCTGGAGGGACAGCTACGAGCAGTACTTC,CAWRDSYEQYF
.,TRBJ1-4,TRBD1,TRBV28,TGTGCCAGCAGTTCAATTGAGGGACAGGTGGGAGAAAAACTGTTTTTT,CASSSIEGQVGEKLFF
.,TRBJ1-2,.,TRBV7-9,TGTGCCAGCAGCTCCCCCCACACCAACCCTGGCTACACCTTC,CASSSPHTNPGYTF
.,TRBJ1-3,.,TRBV6-6,TGTGCCAGCAGTCAGGGGAGGTCTGGAAACACCATATATTTT,CASSQGRSGNTIYF
.,TRBJ1-4,.,TRBV7-2,TGTGCCAGCAGCTCTGGTTTGGGGGGGAAAGCTAATGAAAAACTGTTTTTT,CASSSGLGGKANEKLFF